The entry below describes one TCR beta chain. There is no known antigen for this receptor. No much larger clone exists at a distance of one base, and base qualities are not known. This sample was taken from a study of cytomegalovirus exposure and HLA in healthy donors (dated by TCRdb to 2016 to 2017). About the investigation overall: According to an earlier analysis of 587 of the donors, about 190 million T cells yielded some 110 million unique TCR beta sequences and approximately 300 Gb of sequence data. An early release covering roughly 640 HLA-typed donors comprised approximately 290 gigabases of sequencing data and roughly 85 million unique TCR sequences. Among the approximately 400 genotyped donors, around 79% belonged to the genetic ancestry cluster associated with self-reported Caucasian donors. The study was designed to test whether signatures of past pathogen exposure could be identified by cataloging public T cell receptors. The study profiled the T cell repertoires of approximately 700 subjects by immunosequencing and related them to cytomegalovirus serostatus. A separate validation cohort of 100 to 150 different subjects was used in addition to the approximately 610-subject first cohort. To predict cytomegalovirus infection status, the study brought together high-throughput TCR immunosequencing, statistical association of individual TCRs with disease status, and machine learning. To study patterns of TCR occurrence, a later analysis re-analyzed previously published TCR beta repertoires from 666 donors and added high-resolution HLA genotyping. Rather than using new phenotypic data, the later analysis identified candidate immune exposures from TCR beta sequences and from how often those sequences occurred across donors. An earlier analysis of several hundred of the donors used high-throughput TCR beta sequencing to judge whether each TCR beta V gene segment behaved as functional or pseudogenic. Alongside the repertoire data, information on donor age, sex, ethnicity and CMV serostatus was compiled. In a later genetic analysis, genome-wide SNP genotypes for about 60% of the 666 donors were used, and that subset was treated as a discovery cohort. All discovery cohort repertoires had been generated using a single sequencing platform. Both class I and class II loci were covered by HLA typing, at four-digit resolution. The number of typed donors differed by locus: roughly 629-640 for A, B, C, DRB1 and DQB1; some 500 for DQA1; approximately 610 for DPA1; and some 450 for DPB1. A handful of DR-DQ haplotypes were handled as single units for association and clustering because linkage in the cohort was strong. Among 300 to 500 genotyped donors of the cohort, an average of approximately 220,000 unique TCR beta nucleotide sequences was sequenced per donor, of which about 19% were non-productive.

The CDR3, cysteine through phenylalanine, is 15 amino acids long. Only the CDR3 portion is preserved as DNA: 45 bases, with reading frame beginning at the first base. The germline V gene (reference sequence) sets CDR1 to MNHEY and CDR2 to SMNVEV. The junction carries 4 bases between V and J, which are trimmed by 1 base and 0 bases respectively. Results and caveats for the whole study, not just this receptor: In an earlier analysis of 587 of the donors, most TCR beta V segments appeared in productive rearrangements about 90% or about 30% of the time, broadly matching IMGT annotations. Because the 87-base-pair reads could not distinguish some IMGT-functional V segments, including TRBV6-2 and TRBV6-3, those segments were excluded. The presence/absence analyses assumed that sequencing depth was roughly uniform across donors, and that assumption may not be true. A further reported finding was that TCR beta sequences accurately predicted the HLA-A and HLA-B alleles for most subjects in the first cohort. In a later analysis, HLA-associated TCR beta chains were found to be more clonally expanded and to have lower generation probabilities than equally common non-associated chains. According to the authors, the approach could potentially be generalized to other disease states and immunological phenotypes. Because some donors lacked HLA typing at each locus, the association tests relied only on the typed subset. The earlier analysis of about 600 of the donors excluded 15 to 20 rarely observed V segments, including chromosome 9 orphons, because counts were too low. Only TCR beta chains were sequenced in this cohort, and the absence of alpha or paired-chain data limited detectable features. In a later analysis, 16,951 TCR beta sequences were associated with specific HLA alleles at a false discovery rate of 0.05. For the cohort, immune exposure information was limited to CMV serostatus. Across donors, most TCR sequences were observed very rarely, whereas some public TCRs were present in many individuals. A later analysis found that TCR association rates varied across HLA loci, with DRB1 alleles showing the most associated TCRs and HLA-C alleles the fewest. Several of the top co-occurrence clusters appeared to be linked to parvovirus B19, influenza, CMV and Epstein-Barr virus, according to a later analysis. The study gave a list of over 150 TCR beta chains associated with cytomegalovirus. In a later genetic analysis, a missense DCLRE1C variant was associated with V-gene and J-gene trimming of TCR beta chains, and the association was replicated in an independent cohort. Linkage disequilibrium might explain the correlated functional status among segregating V segments, but an unknown experimental factor could not be excluded. When HLA alleles, especially DR and DQ, strongly co-occurred, attributing TCR associations to individual alleles was difficult. Cytomegalovirus status was reported to be diagnosed by the classifier with high specificity and sensitivity in both the original and validation cohorts. The sequencing pipeline was judged likely to have produced a cluster of highly shared sequence variants as a technical artifact. In vitro tests confirmed that three of the cytomegalovirus-associated TCR beta chains recognize cytomegalovirus antigens. In a later analysis, most CMV-associated TCR beta chains were found to appear HLA-restricted, with HLA associations seemingly driven largely by CMV exposure. A later genetic analysis reported fewer N-insertions in productive TCRs among donors in an Asian-associated ancestry cluster than the roughly 650-donor mean.

Library creation used the immunoSEQ multiplex PCR assay. A mixture of 60 forward primers for TCR Vbeta segments and 13 reverse primers for TCR Jbeta segments was used in the multiplex PCR. The CDR3 region of rearranged TCR beta genes was amplified from genomic DNA by a multiplex PCR assay. The amplified TCR beta libraries were sequenced on the Illumina HiSeq System as 87-base-pair reads. The paper's data handling went like this. A later analysis tallied around 87 million unique TCR beta chains across the 666 repertoires, and about 10 million of those chains were shared by two or more donors. To remove PCR and sequencing errors, raw reads were error-corrected and collapsed into unique sequences using a nearest-neighbor algorithm that merged closely related sequences. CDR3 sequences were aligned to IMGT reference sequences to assign V, D and J gene segments. For a sequence to be retained, a match of at least six nucleotides was required to both a V gene segment and a J gene segment. Rearrangements were classified as productive when the CDR3 lacked stop codons and remained in frame with V and J, and all other rearrangements were classified as non-productive. CDR3 was defined by IMGT convention, running from the second conserved V-encoded cysteine to the conserved J-encoded phenylalanine. The earlier analysis of a few hundred of the donors excluded sequences that lacked an unambiguous match to a single V gene segment. An earlier analysis of a few hundred of the donors classified V segments as functional when productive rearrangements were above 56.7% and as segregating when the standard deviation between donors was above 5%. A statistical classification framework was built for diagnosing cytomegalovirus status from the catalog of TCR beta chain sequences. In a later analysis, TCR nucleotide sequences were compared against IMGT/GENE-DB human TR gene sequences so that V and J genes could be assigned. Using the TCRdist pipeline, a later analysis assigned CDR3 sequences along with most-parsimonious VDJ recombination scenarios. A later analysis defined each TCR beta chain by its CDR3 amino acid sequence plus V-gene family, and excluded reads lacking a unique V-gene family. A later analysis removed 500 to 650 highly shared, low-generation-probability nucleotide sequences to deal with suspected cross-contamination and a sequencing artifact. In a later analysis, a clonal expansion index was calculated for each public chain from normalized within-repertoire ranks of inferred template counts. In a later analysis, generation probabilities were computed with a VDJ recombination model fitted to out-of-frame rearrangements, and the resulting probabilities were checked against IGoR. In a later analysis, TCR-TCR, TCR-HLA and TCR-CMV co-occurrence was scored with hypergeometric tests, and a repertoire-size bias correction was applied to TCR pairs. A later analysis estimated false discovery rates by permuting HLA or CMV assignments 20 times. In a later analysis, co-occurring TCRs were grouped with DBSCAN, and TCRdist sequence similarity was added when clustering was performed within HLA-allele-positive subsets. For co-occurrence clustering, repertoires with fewer than 30,000 or more than 120,000 public chains were excluded, along with about five repertoires with anomalous nucleotide sharing. TCRdb limited this immuneACCESS table to in-frame rearrangements with V and J called. A share of clones is missing; checked studies link under half to unresolved V genes, and the rest is unexplained. From that table come the V and J calls and clone size; the DNA was used to work out D and trimming. This sample lists around 150,000 clones; roughly 72% were detected once. The ten largest make up around 6.9% of the sample.

The cohort comprised around 700 healthy bone marrow donors. Cohort members were all nominally healthy when sampled, although unrecorded immune exposures were likely present. The donor tested CMV seropositive, placing the donor among the approximately 290 seropositive members of the cohort. Each donor provided a peripheral blood sample, and peripheral blood mononuclear cells were used for TCR beta sequencing. The Qiagen DNeasy Blood Extraction Kit was used to extract genomic DNA from the blood cell samples. The specimen was PBMCs. This sequence uses TRBV27 and TRBJ2-6, with no D gene named confidently. The receptor's source is a man aged 35-49 years in good health and CMV-seropositive. The DNA sequence is TGTGCCAGCAGTTTATTTATCTCTGGGGCCAACGTCCTGACTTTC. Its product reads: CASSLFISGANVLTF.